This T cell receptor (beta chain) stems from a study of blood T cell repertoires in COVID-19. The protocol was immunoSEQ multiplex PCR, while the TCRdb copy is restricted to in-frame clones and leaves out a portion. Here the sample spans 120,000 or so clones, about 79% being singletons. CDR1 and CDR2 from the germline V gene are GTSNPN and SVGIG (reference sequence). Trimming took 1 base from V and 2 from J, leaving 17 bases between them. The CDR3 runs to 16 residues. The chain employs TRBV30 and TRBJ1-2, with TRBD1 as a possible D gene (6 bases). The clonotype was recovered from a woman in her 70s with acute or convalescent COVID-19. The sequenced material came from peripheral blood. CDR3 in amino acids: CAWSARRDIRNYGYTF. The CDR3 DNA is TGTGCCTGGAGTGCACGACGGGACATTCGAAACTATGGCTACACCTTC.